One sample yielded the 9 T cell receptor beta chains listed below, sequenced in a study of T cells after somatic rescue of genetic block. TCRdb's copy holds only in-frame clones and misses some; the assay was immunoSEQ multiplex PCR. The table records more than 13,000 clones, roughly two thirds of them present only once. The material sequenced was peripheral blood mononuclear cells (PBMCs). All receptors derive from a man younger than 35.

This clone appeared a few times. The chain combines TRBV29-1 with TRBJ2-5; D may be TRBD1 (5 bases). The V end lost 5 bases, the J end lost 4 bases, and 11 bases lay between the germline ends. The germline V gene encodes CDR1 SQVTM and CDR2 ANQGSEA. The CDR3 totals 12 residues. As DNA, the CDR3 is TGCAGCGTTAGGGGAATAGGAGAGACCCAGTACTTC. This gives the protein CSVRGIGETQYF.

This clone came up many times. This sequence joins TRBV6-1 and TRBJ2-1; D is unresolved. The CDR3 covers 13 residues. V lost 4 bases to trimming and J lost 8 bases, with 12 bases between them. From germline, CDR1 is MNHNS and CDR2 SASEGT. In nucleotides, the CDR3 is TGTGCCAGCAGTGGGGCCCATTTCGATGAGCAGTTCTTC. This translates into CASSGAHFDEQFF.

This chain links TRBV7-8 with TRBJ2-1, with 9 bases matching TRBD1. V lost 3 bases, J lost 6 bases, and 6 bases stayed unmatched. The CDR3 spans 15 residues. Looked up from germline, CDR1 is SGHVS and CDR2 is FQNEAQ. CDR3 in amino acids: CASSFRDRDFNEQFF. The CDR3 region has the DNA TGTGCCAGCAGCTTCCGGGACAGGGATTTCAATGAGCAGTTCTTC.

The V call is TRBV7-8, the J call TRBJ2-1; possible D gene TRBD2, 6 bases. CDR1 is SGHVS and CDR2 is FQNEAQ in the germline V gene. Deletions cut 1 base from V and 3 bases from J, with 13 bases between. The CDR3 loop spans 16 amino acids. DNA for the CDR3: TGTGCCAGCAGCTTAGAATACTCCGGGGGCTACAATGAGCAGTTCTTC. Translating it yields CASSLEYSGGYNEQFF.

This clone was counted between two and nine times. The chain combines TRBV10-3 with TRBJ1-2; a weak D match, TRBD1 (6 bases). The ends were cut back, 10 bases at V and 8 bases at J, with 23 bases in the middle. The CDR3 consists of 14 residues. Germline V gives CDR1 ENHRY, CDR2 SYGVKD. CDR3 in amino acids: CATGSQGWLEGYTF. The CDR3 nucleotides are TGTGCCACCGGCTCGCAGGGGTGGTTGGAAGGCTACACCTTC.

This chain links TRBV11-2 with TRBJ1-3; 7 bases match TRBD1. The CDR3 runs 15 residues. Trimming removed 1 base from V and 4 bases from J; junction bases left unmatched: 4. Per the germline V gene, CDR1 is SGHAT and CDR2 is FQNNGV. The DNA for the CDR3 is TGTGCCAGCAGCTTAGGACAGGGCCACGGAAACACCATATATTTT. Protein sequence: CASSLGQGHGNTIYF.

A few counts support this clone. V usage is TRBV9 and J usage is TRBJ2-4; D may be TRBD2 (5 bases). This CDR3 is 15 amino acids long. Germline lookup yields CDR1 SGDLS and CDR2 YYNGEE. The ends were cut back, 3 bases at V and 1 base at J, with 11 bases in the middle. DNA for the CDR3: TGTGCCAGCAGCGCCGGAGGAAGGGCCAAAAACATTCAGTACTTC. This sequence encodes CASSAGGRAKNIQYF.

This chain joins TRBV2 and TRBJ2-5, with D uncertain. CDR1 is SNHLY, CDR2 FYNNEI, per germline. This CDR3 has 16 amino acids. V was cut by 4 bases and J by 3 bases, with 18 bases left in between. In DNA form, the CDR3 reads TGTGCCAGCAGTGTAGGGCCTCCTAGGATCAAAGAGACCCAGTACTTC. Protein product: CASSVGPPRIKETQYF. Together with reference TRBV2 and TRBJ2-5, the CDR3 gives the full variable domain: EPEVTQTPSHQVTQMGQEVILRCVPISNHLYFYWYRQILGQKVEFLVSFYNNEISEKSEIFDDQFSVERPDGSNFTLKIRSTKLEDSAMYFCASSVGPPRIKETQYFGPGTRLLVL.

The chain links TRBV10-3 to TRBJ1-6, with TRBD1 matching 7 bases. Unmatched junction bases numbered 8, after V lost 2 bases and J lost 7 bases. The CDR3 has 16 residues. CDR1 and CDR2 from the germline V gene are ENHRY and SYGVKD. The CDR3 nucleotides are TGTGCCATCAGTGAGAATAGACAGGGCACCAATTCACCCCTCCACTTT. Protein sequence: CAISENRQGTNSPLHF.